The 25 T cell receptor beta chains below come from one sample, sequenced in a study of CD4 T cells in relation to SARS-CoV-2 and coronaviruses. TCRdb's table, derived via immunoSEQ multiplex PCR, lists solely in-frame clones and lacks some. The sample yields roughly 18,000 clones, more than 75% seen once. Their antigens are not known. CD4+ T cells from unexposed donors were obtained before the COVID-19 pandemic (2011-2018). After around nine days of culture, CD4+ T cells were isolated. What was sequenced was CD4+ T cells from PBMCs, cultured in vitro. Receptors were obtained from a human donor in good health.

This clone appeared a single time. The chain couples TRBV18 to TRBJ2-5, with 7 nucleotides matching TRBD2. The CDR3 consists of 13 residues. The V and J ends lost 9 bases and 2 bases, in that order; junction bases with no gene match: 6. Germline CDR1 is KGHSH and CDR2 is LQKENI. The CDR3 DNA follows: TGTGCCAGTGCCCGCGGGAGACAAGAGACCCAGTACTTC. Amino acid sequence: CASARGRQETQYF.

With respect to this clone: An end of the junction does not agree with germline; a read error may underlie this. The chain combines TRBV7-3 with TRBJ2-1; D is possibly TRBD1 (5 bases). Looked up from germline, CDR1 is SGHTA and CDR2 is FQGTGA. The CDR3 totals 14 residues. DNA for the CDR3: TGTGCCAGCAGCATAACAGGTGGATCGGGTGAGCAGTTCTTC. This gives the protein CASSITGGSGEQFF. The complete variable domain, with remaining parts taken from reference TRBV7-3 and TRBJ2-1, reads GAGVSQTPSNKVTEKGKYVELRCDPISGHTALYWYRQSLGQGPEFLIYFQGTGAADDSGLPNDRFFAVRPEGSVSTLKIQRTERGDSAVYLCASSITGGSGEQFFGPGTRLTVL.

The J gene is TRBJ2-2, the V gene TRBV9, with 10 nucleotides matching TRBD1. The CDR3 extends over 16 amino acids. Germline loops: CDR1 SGDLS, CDR2 YYNGEE. Unmatched junction bases numbered 9, after V lost 4 bases and J lost 6 bases. Here the CDR3 reads CASSKSGTGVPGELFF. The CDR3 nucleotides read TGTGCCAGCAGCAAATCAGGGACAGGGGTTCCCGGGGAGCTGTTTTTT.

The chain recombines TRBV14 with TRBJ2-5, with D possibly TRBD2 on 5 matching bases. Trimming removed 1 base at V and 4 bases at J, with 19 bases between. The CDR3 has 17 amino acids. Germline V gene lookup returns CDR1 SGHDN and CDR2 FVKESK. Written as DNA, the CDR3 is TGTGCCAGCAGCCAAGTCTTGCGGGCCGGAGTAGGAGAGACCCAGTACTTC. It codes for CASSQVLRAGVGETQYF.

The chain carries TRBV7-8 and TRBJ2-4; 9 bases map to TRBD2. Germline V gene lookup returns CDR1 SGHVS and CDR2 FQNEAQ. This CDR3 spans 20 amino acids. The V gene end was trimmed by 2 bases and the J gene end by 3 bases; junction bases not matched to a gene: 17. CDR3 sequence: CASSLSRLAEGGWGKNIQYF. CDR3 DNA: TGTGCCAGCAGCTTAAGCCGACTAGCGGAAGGAGGTTGGGGCAAAAACATTCAGTACTTC. Based on the CDR3 plus reference TRBV7-8 and TRBJ2-4, the full variable domain is GAGVSQSPRYKVAKRGQDVALRCDPISGHVSLFWYQQALGQGPEFLTYFQNEAQLDKSGLPSDRFFAERPEGSVSTLKIQRTQQEDSAVYLCASSLSRLAEGGWGKNIQYFGAGTRLSVL.

This clone has just one count. The chain joins TRBV11-2 to TRBJ1-1; D gene uncertain. In germline, CDR1 is SGHAT, CDR2 FQNNGV. V lost 1 base, J lost 4 bases, and 13 bases lay in between. This CDR3 has 15 amino acids. CDR3 region: CASSLVIKFRTEAFF. As DNA, the CDR3 is TGTGCCAGCAGCTTAGTTATCAAATTCCGCACTGAAGCTTTCTTT.

V is TRBV5-1 and J is TRBJ2-5; TRBD1 matches at 12 bases. Germline V gene data show CDR1 as SGHRS and CDR2 as YFSETQ. This CDR3 region has 15 residues. After removal of 3 bases from V and 5 bases from J, the junction contained 5 bases not matched to a gene. The CDR3 sequence: CASSSGTGGMETQYF. CDR3 sequence (DNA): TGCGCCAGCAGCTCCGGGACAGGGGGCATGGAGACCCAGTACTTC.

Only a few counts were recorded for this clone. The rearrangement uses TRBV18 and TRBJ2-1, with TRBD1 as a possible D gene (6 bases). The CDR3 runs 15 residues. Trimming shortened V by 5 bases and J by 3 bases, and 14 bases separated the two germline ends. The germline gives CDR1 KGHSH, CDR2 LQKENI. CDR3 sequence: CASSSRDNSYNEQFF. DNA for the CDR3: TGTGCCAGCTCAAGCCGGGACAACAGCTACAATGAGCAGTTCTTC.

This chain uses TRBV9 with TRBJ2-7; 12 bases fit TRBD1. The CDR3 loop spans 16 amino acids. Germline lookup yields CDR1 SGDLS and CDR2 YYNGEE. J gave up 4 bases and V 1 base, and 6 bases lay outside the gene matches. CDR3: CASSVNQGQGAYEQYF. CDR3 nucleotide sequence: TGTGCCAGCAGCGTAAACCAGGGACAGGGGGCGTACGAGCAGTACTTC.

The genes are TRBV5-8 and TRBJ2-1; 11 nucleotides align to TRBD2. The ends lost 2 bases at V and 8 bases at J; junction bases unmatched: 9. The CDR3 sequence is 16 residues long. Germline CDR1 reads SGHTS; CDR2 reads YDEGEE. The chain's CDR3 is CASSFPPSGRTHEQFF. CDR3 coding DNA: TGTGCCAGCAGCTTTCCTCCTAGCGGGAGGACCCATGAGCAGTTCTTC.

The gene calls are TRBV5-1 and TRBJ2-6; D is undetermined. This CDR3 has 16 residues. Looked up from germline, CDR1 is SGHRS and CDR2 is YFSETQ. Between the trimmed V and J ends, which lost 0 bases and 2 bases, there was a span of 9 bases. CDR3 loop: CASSLDSLAGANVLTF. CDR3 bases: TGCGCCAGCAGCTTGGACAGTCTAGCTGGGGCCAACGTCCTGACTTTC.

This clone was counted once. The rearrangement links TRBV25-1 to TRBJ2-1; perhaps TRBD1 as D (6 bases). The V and J ends lost 0 bases and 10 bases respectively, with 13 bases between them. The length of the CDR3 is 14 residues. Germline V gene lookup returns CDR1 MGHDK and CDR2 SYGVNS. The CDR3 coding sequence is TGTGCCAGCAGTGAATATGGGGGCCCCCCGGAGCAGTTCTTC. Its protein is CASSEYGGPPEQFF. Complete variable domain (other parts from reference TRBV25-1 and TRBJ2-1): EADIYQTPRYLVIGTGKKITLECSQTMGHDKMYWYQQDPGMELHLIHYSYGVNSTEKGDLSSESTVSRIRTEHFPLTLESARPSHTSQYLCASSEYGGPPEQFFGPGTRLTVL.

CDR3: CASSLDPHTYNEQFF. The CDR3 bases are TGCGCCAGCAGCTTGGACCCCCATACCTACAATGAGCAGTTCTTC. The chain carries TRBV5-1 and TRBJ2-1; no clear D gene. Trimming pared 0 bases from V and 2 bases from J, leaving 9 bases between. Germline V gene lookup returns CDR1 SGHRS and CDR2 YFSETQ. CDR3 length: 15 amino acids.

In DNA, the CDR3 is TGTGCCAGCAGCGCCAGGGTCGACACTGAAGCTTTCTTT. This gives the protein CASSARVDTEAFF. This chain links TRBV9 with TRBJ1-1; tentative D call: TRBD1 (5 bases). Germline-derived CDR1 and CDR2 are SGDLS and YYNGEE. This CDR3 is built from 13 residues. Trimming left V 3 bases short and J 3 bases short, with 9 bases between.

The chain is built from TRBV5-6 and TRBJ1-6; no clear D. The CDR3 spans 17 residues. Germline V lookup: CDR1 SGHDT, CDR2 YYEEEE. Between the trimmed V and J ends, which lost 0 bases and 0 bases, there was a span of 10 bases. The CDR3 here is CASSLGFGSSYNSPLHF. For the CDR3, the DNA is TGTGCCAGCAGCTTGGGTTTTGGCAGCTCCTATAATTCACCCCTCCACTTT. The full variable domain, in which reference TRBV5-6 and TRBJ1-6 provide the parts outside the CDR3, is DAGVTQSPTHLIKTRGQQVTLRCSPKSGHDTVSWYQQALGQGPQFIFQYYEEEERQRGNFPDRFSGHQFPNYSSELNVNALLLGDSALYLCASSLGFGSSYNSPLHFGNGTRLTVT.

This clone showed up just once. The chain couples TRBV18 to TRBJ1-1; D is undetermined. The V gene lost 1 base and the J gene lost 5 bases, with 8 bases spanning the gap. The CDR3 has 13 amino acids. The V gene's germline CDR1 is KGHSH and CDR2 LQKENI. The CDR3 reads CASSPQVGTEAFF. CDR3 in DNA: TGTGCCAGCTCACCACAAGTGGGAACTGAAGCTTTCTTT.

This chain links TRBV7-9 with TRBJ1-1; a weak D match, TRBD1 (6 bases). The CDR3 runs to 16 residues. V lost 2 bases, J lost 1 base, and 14 bases lay in between. CDR1 SEHNR and CDR2 FQNEAQ come from the germline V gene (reference sequence). CDR3 sequence (DNA): TGTGCCAGCAGCTTATCGGGGGGCGCGGGGAACACTGAAGCTTTCTTT. This sequence encodes CASSLSGGAGNTEAFF.

The DNA of the CDR3 is TGTGCCAGCAGTCGGGACGTAACCTACGAGCAGTACTTC. Protein: CASSRDVTYEQYF. V gene TRBV12-3 or TRBV12-4 combines with J gene TRBJ2-7; D may match TRBD1 or TRBD2 (5 bases each). This CDR3 contains 13 residues. V shed 5 bases and J shed 2 bases, with 10 bases lying between them.

The genes are TRBV6-6 and TRBJ1-2, with D perhaps matching TRBD1 (5 bases). CDR1 is MNHNY and CDR2 is SVGAGI in the germline V gene (reference sequence). The length of the CDR3 is 11 residues. The V and J ends lost 7 bases and 7 bases respectively, with 10 bases between them. The CDR3 bases are TGTGCCAGCACAGGGCTTGGTGGCTACACCTTC. Its translation is CASTGLGGYTF.

The V and J genes are TRBV7-6 and TRBJ1-1; D is undetermined. CDR3 length: 15 residues. The V and J ends lost 5 bases and 1 base respectively, with 14 bases between them. The V gene's germline CDR1 is SGHVS and CDR2 FNYEAQ. This chain's CDR3 is CASSPTPGENTEAFF. In nucleotides, the CDR3 is TGTGCCAGCAGCCCCACTCCGGGCGAGAACACTGAAGCTTTCTTT. Combining the CDR3 with reference TRBV7-6 and TRBJ1-1 gives the whole variable domain GAGVSQSPRYKVTKRGQDVALRCDPISGHVSLYWYRQALGQGPEFLTYFNYEAQQDKSGLPNDRFSAERPEGSISTLTIQRTEQRDSAMYRCASSPTPGENTEAFFGQGTRLTVV.

CDR3 coding DNA: TGTGCCAGCAGCTCACGTCGGGGCGGCGGGGAGTACAATGAGCAGTTCTTC. Its protein is CASSSRRGGGEYNEQFF. The rearrangement uses TRBV11-3 and TRBJ2-1; D may be TRBD2 (6 bases). Deletions cut 4 bases from V and 4 bases from J, with 20 bases between. CDR1 is SGHNT and CDR2 is YENEEA in the germline V gene. The CDR3 loop spans 17 amino acids.

This clone has a single count. The chain uses TRBV5-1 and TRBJ2-1; D may be TRBD1 or TRBD2 (5 bases each). V lost 4 bases and J 8 bases, leaving 16 bases between the germline ends. The CDR3 has 14 amino acids. The germline CDR1 and CDR2 sequences are SGHRS and YFSETQ. The CDR3 DNA sequence: TGCGCCAGCAGCACCCGGGACGGACGGGATGAGCAGTTCTTC. The encoded protein is CASSTRDGRDEQFF.

This chain uses TRBV7-8 with TRBJ1-5, with 7 bases aligning to TRBD1. The germline gives CDR1 SGHVS, CDR2 FQNEAQ. The J segment lost 3 bases and the V segment lost 7 bases, leaving 6 bases of the junction unmatched. This CDR3 has 14 amino acids. The CDR3 DNA reads as TGTGCCAGCACCCTCGGACAGGACAATCAGCCCCAGCATTTT. Translation gives CASTLGQDNQPQHF.

A single count supports this clone. CDR3 protein: CASRVAEKLFF. CDR3 sequence (DNA): TGTGCCAGCAGGGTAGCTGAAAAACTGTTTTTT. The V call is TRBV6-5, the J call TRBJ1-4; D is uncertain. From germline, CDR1 is MNHEY and CDR2 SVGAGI. The V end was cut by 6 bases, the J end by 7 bases, with 6 bases between. This CDR3 spans 11 amino acids.

V and J are TRBV24-1 and TRBJ1-4; possible D gene TRBD1, 5 bases. CDR3 length: 16 amino acids. V lost 4 bases and J lost 4, with 15 bases in between. Germline V gene lookup returns CDR1 KGHDR and CDR2 SFDVKD. The CDR3 reads CATSDALDSHNEKLFF. DNA of the CDR3: TGTGCCACCAGTGACGCCCTCGACAGCCATAATGAAAAACTGTTTTTT.